A single sample is the source of the 29 T cell receptor beta chains below, sequenced in a study of T cell repertoires in cytomegalovirus infection. TCRdb ran MiXCR on the reads and lists one entry per CDR3 protein. The table records 250,000 to 300,000 distinct CDR3 sequences, around 13% of them present only once. Source material: PBMCs. The receptors derive from a human donor in good health (CMV status not recorded). Some clones in this sample may be carry-over from other donors' samples.

At least ten counts were recorded for this clonotype. CDR3 in DNA: TGTGCCAGCAGAACCCCTGACACAGATACGCAGTATTTT. This gives the protein CASRTPDTDTQYF. This chain joins TRBV7-6 and TRBJ2-3, with D uncertain. The CDR3 extends over 13 amino acids. With 6 bases removed from V and 2 bases from J, the gap between germline ends came to 9 bases. Germline CDR1 reads SGHVS; CDR2 reads FNYEAQ. Variable domain in full (rest from reference TRBV7-6 and TRBJ2-3): GAGVSQSPRYKVTKRGQDVALRCDPISGHVSLYWYRQALGQGPEFLTYFNYEAQQDKSGLPNDRFSAERPEGSISTLTIQRTEQRDSAMYRCASRTPDTDTQYFGPGTRLTVL.

This clonotype was picked up a small number of times. The chain links TRBV11-2 to TRBJ2-7; TRBD1 is a possible D gene (5 bases). Germline lookup yields CDR1 SGHAT and CDR2 FQNNGV. CDR3 length: 14 residues. The V gene lost 5 bases and the J gene lost 6 bases, with 17 bases spanning the gap. The CDR3 region is CASSPIQGNGEQYF. The CDR3 region has the DNA TGTGCCAGCAGCCCGATCCAGGGAAACGGCGAGCAGTACTTC.

This clonotype showed up many times. J is TRBJ1-2 and V is TRBV12-3 or TRBV12-4; a weak D match, TRBD1 (6 bases). Trimming took 5 bases from V and 2 from J, leaving 15 bases between them. CDR3 size: 15 residues. The chain's CDR3 is CASSRQVWENYGYTF. The CDR3 DNA sequence: TGTGCCAGCAGTCGACAGGTCTGGGAAAACTATGGCTACACCTTC.

This clonotype was counted at least ten times. This chain connects TRBV12-3 or TRBV12-4 to TRBJ2-7; no reliable D call. V was clipped by 2 bases and J by 5 bases, with 7 bases between them. There are 12 residues in the CDR3. The CDR3 DNA follows: TGTGCCAGCAGTTTATGGGTTAACGAGCAGTACTTC. This gives the protein CASSLWVNEQYF.

The table lists this clonotype with a few counts. The chain combines TRBV29-1 with TRBJ2-7, with 10 nucleotides matching TRBD2. The J segment lost 7 bases and the V segment lost 8 bases, leaving 11 bases of the junction unmatched. The CDR3 consists of 13 residues. CDR1 and CDR2 (germline): SQVTM, ANQGSEA. The CDR3 region has the DNA TGCAGCTCCCGTGGAGCGGGAGGGGGGGAGCAGTACTTC. Translating gives CSSRGAGGGEQYF.

This clonotype has a handful of counts. The V gene is TRBV4-2, the J gene TRBJ2-7, with a weak D call TRBD1 (6 bases). The V gene's germline CDR1 is LGHNA and CDR2 YNFKEQ. The length of the CDR3 is 15 residues. V shed 4 bases and J shed 3 bases, with 16 bases lying between them. CDR3 sequence reads: CASSPYRDNNYEQYF. CDR3 bases: TGTGCCAGCAGCCCTTACCGGGACAACAACTACGAGCAGTACTTC.

The CDR3 DNA follows: TGTGCCAGTTTACGGGACGGGGTGGACACTGAAGCTTTCTTT. Its protein product is CASLRDGVDTEAFF. The V and J genes are TRBV10-3 and TRBJ1-1; weak D call: TRBD1 (5 bases). CDR1 is ENHRY, CDR2 SYGVKD, per germline. The CDR3 sequence is 14 residues long. Trimming removed 10 bases at V and 3 bases at J, with 18 bases between.

V and J are TRBV20-1 and TRBJ1-4; D is possibly TRBD1 (5 bases). Trimming stripped 3 bases from V and 0 bases from J, with 11 bases between. The CDR3 is 15 residues long. Germline values: CDR1 DFQATT, CDR2 SNEGSKA (reference sequence). The CDR3 DNA is TGCAGTGCTAGGCGGGACGCTACAACTAATGAAAAACTGTTTTTT. Its protein product is CSARRDATTNEKLFF.

The chain links TRBV20-1 to TRBJ2-5; 9 nucleotides agree with TRBD2. The CDR3 sequence is 15 residues long. From germline, CDR1 is DFQATT and CDR2 SNEGSKA (reference sequence). V dropped 1 base and J dropped 1; count of bases not matched to a gene: 4. This chain's CDR3 is CSARVGSGSQETQYF. CDR3 bases: TGCAGTGCTAGAGTGGGTAGCGGGAGCCAAGAGACCCAGTACTTC.

The chain joins TRBV14 to TRBJ1-1, with TRBD1 as a possible D gene (5 bases). This CDR3 has 17 amino acids. V dropped 1 base and J dropped 0 bases, with 15 bases sitting between them. Germline V lookup: CDR1 SGHDN, CDR2 FVKESK. The CDR3 reads CASSQVGFRGLNTEAFF. The CDR3 DNA reads TGTGCCAGCAGCCAAGTGGGGTTTCGGGGGTTGAACACTGAAGCTTTCTTT.

The chain is built from TRBV4-2 and TRBJ1-1, with no clear D. This CDR3 contains 15 residues. The ends were cut back, 0 bases at V and 1 base at J, with 9 bases in the middle. Germline V gene sequence: CDR1 LGHNA, CDR2 YNFKEQ. The CDR3 reads CASSQDGRTNTEAFF. The CDR3 bases are TGTGCCAGCAGCCAAGATGGACGGACGAACACTGAAGCTTTCTTT.

The table lists this clonotype with many counts. The chain links TRBV5-1 to TRBJ2-7, with 10 positions matching TRBD2. V shed 4 bases, J shed 1 base, and the junction held 5 bases outside the gene matches. Germline CDR1 SGHRS, CDR2 YFSETQ. CDR3 length equals 15 residues. CDR3 DNA sequence: TGCGCCAGCAGCACCCTAGCGGGGGTTTCCTACGAGCAGTACTTC. Translating it yields CASSTLAGVSYEQYF.

In its sample, this clonotype was seen many times. The CDR3 loop is CASSSTGPLYGYTF. The CDR3 DNA follows: TGTGCCAGCAGTTCGACAGGGCCACTCTATGGCTACACCTTC. J is TRBJ1-2 and V is TRBV7-2; 7 bases are a match to TRBD1. V trimming: 6 bases; J trimming: 4 bases; junction bases outside the gene matches: 8. This CDR3 has 14 residues. Looked up from germline, CDR1 is SGHTA and CDR2 is FQGNSA.

The chain employs TRBV20-1 and TRBJ1-1; D is possibly TRBD1 (6 bases). V lost 3 bases to trimming and J lost 5 bases, with 16 bases between them. The CDR3 sequence is 14 residues long. CDR1 and CDR2 from the germline V gene are DFQATT and SNEGSKA (reference sequence). The chain's CDR3 is CSARDSTSRTEAFF. CDR3 nucleotides: TGCAGTGCTAGGGACAGCACCTCACGGACTGAAGCTTTCTTT.

This clonotype was recorded at least ten times. The rearrangement joins TRBV7-8 to TRBJ2-2; a weak D match, TRBD2 (6 bases). Per germline, CDR1 SGHVS and CDR2 FQNEAQ. V lost 1 base, J lost 8 bases, and 14 bases lay in between. This CDR3 has 15 amino acids. The DNA for the CDR3 is TGTGCCAGCAGCTTAGGATGGAGGGGCGAAGGGGAGCTGTTTTTT. This translates into CASSLGWRGEGELFF. The full variable domain, its missing parts supplied by reference TRBV7-8 and TRBJ2-2, is GAGVSQSPRYKVAKRGQDVALRCDPISGHVSLFWYQQALGQGPEFLTYFQNEAQLDKSGLPSDRFFAERPEGSVSTLKIQRTQQEDSAVYLCASSLGWRGEGELFFGEGSRLTVL.

V and J are TRBV19 and TRBJ2-1; D may correspond to TRBD1 or TRBD2 (6 bases each). Per the germline V gene, CDR1 is LNHDA and CDR2 is SQIVND (reference sequence). The CDR3 totals 13 residues. Trimming removed 4 bases at V and 15 bases at J, with 19 bases between. The CDR3 region has the DNA TGTGCCAGTAGTACCCCCCCCATCGGGGGCCGGTTCTTC. It translates to CASSTPPIGGRFF.

This clonotype came up many times. The chain joins TRBV29-1 to TRBJ2-4, with TRBD1 as a possible D gene (5 bases). There are 13 residues in the CDR3. Germline CDR1 SQVTM, CDR2 ANQGSEA. Trimming stripped 5 bases from V and 0 bases from J, with 8 bases between. The CDR3 spells CSVKTVAKNIQYF. In nucleotides, the CDR3 is TGCAGCGTTAAGACAGTAGCCAAAAACATTCAGTACTTC.

This clonotype was detected only a few times. The gene calls are TRBV2 and TRBJ2-3; D gene ambiguous. Trimming stripped 3 bases from V and 4 bases from J, with 8 bases between. Per the germline V gene, CDR1 is SNHLY and CDR2 is FYNNEI. This CDR3 has 13 residues. CDR3 amino acids: CASSDPTPDTQYF. Written as DNA, the CDR3 is TGTGCCAGCAGTGACCCGACTCCAGATACGCAGTATTTT.

This clonotype was seen repeatedly, ten times or more. The V gene is TRBV20-1, the J gene TRBJ1-5; no clear D gene. This CDR3 contains 13 residues. The germline V and J ends were trimmed by 6 bases and 0 bases, with 9 bases remaining between them. Germline V CDR1 and CDR2: DFQATT, SNEGSKA (reference sequence). The CDR3 DNA is TGCAGTGCAGTCCCCGGTAGCAATCAGCCCCAGCATTTT. Its protein product is CSAVPGSNQPQHF.

This clonotype was seen repeatedly, ten times or more. This sequence joins TRBV20-1 and TRBJ2-2, with 8 bases matching TRBD1. The CDR3 totals 16 residues. V shed 0 bases and J 1 base; nucleotides not matched to a gene: 4. CDR1 and CDR2 (germline): DFQATT, SNEGSKA (reference sequence). The CDR3 region is CSARDPTGGNTGELFF. The CDR3 DNA is TGCAGTGCTAGAGATCCCACAGGGGGGAACACCGGGGAGCTGTTTTTT.

This clonotype occurred many times. The chain employs TRBV5-1 and TRBJ2-1, with 8 bases matching TRBD2. V trimming: 3 bases; J trimming: 1 base; junction bases outside the gene matches: 3. The CDR3 contains 15 residues. Germline V lookup: CDR1 SGHRS, CDR2 YFSETQ. CDR3 sequence (DNA): TGCGCCAGCAGCTATAGCGGGGCTTCCTACAATGAGCAGTTCTTC. It yields the protein CASSYSGASYNEQFF. The full variable domain, rest sourced from reference TRBV5-1 and TRBJ2-1, is KAGVTQTPRYLIKTRGQQVTLSCSPISGHRSVSWYQQTPGQGLQFLFEYFSETQRNKGNFPGRFSGRQFSNSRSEMNVSTLELGDSALYLCASSYSGASYNEQFFGPGTRLTVL.

The gene calls are TRBV20-1 and TRBJ1-1, with 7 bases lining up with TRBD1. Trimming took 6 bases from V and 4 from J; bases not matched to a gene: 8. The CDR3 runs to 13 residues. Germline values: CDR1 DFQATT, CDR2 SNEGSKA (reference sequence). CDR3 DNA: TGCAGTGCGGCGACAGGGAGGGTCACTGAAGCTTTCTTT. Residues: CSAATGRVTEAFF.

About this clonotype: Since a much larger clone is just one base distant, this may be a read error. In nucleotides, the CDR3 is TGTGCCATCAGGGCTAGCGGGGTTCCGGACACCGGGGAGCTGTTTTTT. Its translation: CAIRASGVPDTGELFF. This chain joins TRBV10-3 and TRBJ2-2, with TRBD2 identical over 9 bases. This CDR3 has 16 residues. Germline loops: CDR1 ENHRY, CDR2 SYGVKD. Trimming cost V 6 bases and J 3 bases; bases outside gene matches: 8.

This clonotype was seen repeatedly, ten times or more. The chain has TRBV6-5 and TRBJ1-3; TRBD1 agrees at 9 bases. Trimming took 2 bases from V and 4 from J; bases not matched to a gene: 6. This CDR3 has 16 residues. CDR1 MNHEY and CDR2 SVGAGI come from the germline V gene. The CDR3 protein is CASSYTQQGAGNTIYF. CDR3 DNA sequence: TGTGCCAGCAGTTACACCCAACAGGGGGCCGGAAACACCATATATTTT.

There are many counts of this clonotype. For the CDR3, the DNA is TGTGCCAGCAGCTTAGCCGTAGGGGGAACACACAATGAGCAGTTCTTC. It yields the protein CASSLAVGGTHNEQFF. V and J are TRBV7-8 and TRBJ2-1; D might be TRBD1 (6 bases). Germline V gene lookup returns CDR1 SGHVS and CDR2 FQNEAQ. V dropped 0 bases and J dropped 5 bases, with 14 bases sitting between them. The CDR3 is made up of 16 amino acids.

This clonotype was seen a handful of times. This rearrangement joins TRBV6-2 or TRBV6-3 to TRBJ1-4; 7 nucleotides align to TRBD1. CDR3 size: 16 residues. Germline V gene lookup returns CDR1 MNHEY and CDR2 SVGEGT. V lost 6 bases to trimming and J lost 6 bases; unmatched junction nucleotides: 13. The CDR3 here is CASRVSGGIRHEKLFF. In DNA form, the CDR3 reads TGTGCCAGCAGGGTTTCAGGGGGAATTCGGCATGAAAAACTGTTTTTT.

In this sample, this clonotype turned up a few times. The chain uses TRBV3-1 and TRBJ1-2, with D uncertain. The CDR3 sequence is 13 residues long. V was pared by 1 base and J by 7 bases, with 10 bases between. Germline CDR1 LGHDT, CDR2 YNNKEL (reference sequence). The CDR3 region is CASSQAASFGYTF. In nucleotides, the CDR3 is TGTGCCAGCAGCCAAGCCGCCAGTTTTGGCTACACCTTC.

In this sample, this clonotype turned up a few times. This rearrangement joins TRBV10-2 to TRBJ1-2; TRBD1 might be the D (6 bases). This CDR3 contains 13 residues. Trimming removed 8 bases at V and 7 bases at J, with 17 bases between. CDR1 WSHSY and CDR2 SAAADI come from the germline V gene. The CDR3 nucleotides are TGCGCCAGCGGCAGGCAGGGGATCTCTGGCTACACCTTC. It codes for CASGRQGISGYTF.

The chain links TRBV27 to TRBJ1-5; D unclear. Germline loops: CDR1 MNHEY, CDR2 SMNVEV (reference sequence). This CDR3 comprises 10 residues. Trimming removed 8 bases from V and 5 bases from J, with 4 bases in between. CDR3 residues: CASVDQPQHF. CDR3 bases: TGTGCCAGCGTAGATCAGCCCCAGCATTTT.